This entry concerns a single TCR beta chain. The antigen is undetermined. These data originate in a study of shared clonotypes between healthy human individuals. The CDR3 runs 15 residues. The V gene end was trimmed by 8 bases and the J gene end by 3 bases; junction bases not matched to a gene: 13. Germline assignment: CDR1 KGHSH and CDR2 LQKENI. As handled by the study authors: Filtering differed since immunoSEQ provided only junctions, with no quality scores. Measured with immunoSEQ multiplex PCR; TCRdb has only the in-frame clones, and not every one. V and J calls and clone size are as listed in that table; D and trimming were resolved from the DNA. The sample shows over a million clones, 70% to 80% of them seen only once. Study-wide findings and caveats: When naive CD4 clonotypes were compared across a few donors, roughly 4.9% were shared.

The origin of this receptor is a man between 18 and 29 years old in good health. The chain combines TRBV18 with TRBJ2-7; 7 nucleotides match TRBD1. The material sequenced was memory CD4+ T cells sorted from blood. The subset denotes: CD45RA-negative fraction. For the CDR3, the DNA is TGTGCCAGCCCGACCGGGTCAGGGGGAATCTACGAGCAGTACTTC. It encodes CASPTGSGGIYEQYF. The full variable domain, completed using reference TRBV18 and TRBJ2-7, is NAGVMQNPRHLVRRRGQEARLRCSPMKGHSHVYWYRQLPEEGLKFMVYLQKENIIDESGMPKERFSAEFPKEGPSILRIQQVVRGDSAAYFCASPTGSGGIYEQYFGPGTRLTVT.